This TCR delta chain was observed in a study of Vδ1+ human thymocytes. Study findings and constraints: Despite high sort purity, about a fifth of thymic T cell receptor delta sequences were Vdelta2. Thymic TRG and TRD repertoires appeared highly polyclonal.

As concerns this clone: The target antigen is unknown. This same CDR3 is encoded by further DNA sequences in the sample.

Per germline, CDR1 TSWWSYY and CDR2 QGS. The CDR3 loop spans 19 amino acids. With V trimmed by 1 base and J by 0 bases, 14 bases remained unmatched. RNA was extracted from the cells and then reverse transcribed. Pooled V-gene forward primers with one constant-region reverse primer generated the CDR3 amplicons by multiplex PCR. TCRdb reran clone calling via CATT on the multiplex PCR reads. The sample contains about 54,000 delta-chain clones, around a sixth of which appear only once. This chain uses TRDV1 with TRDJ1; 7 bases align to TRDD3. Source material: Vdelta1+ gamma-delta thymocytes from the thymus. Regarding subset: FACS-sorted CD3+ TCRalphabeta- TCRVdelta1+ TCRVdelta2- thymocytes. This clonotype originated in a boy younger than two who had congenital heart surgery. The chain's CDR3 is CALGEPDWGLSVYTDKLIF. CDR3 nucleotide sequence: TGTGCTCTTGGGGAACCCGACTGGGGACTTTCTGTGTACACCGATAAACTCATCTTT.